This TCR beta chain was captured in a study of cytomegalovirus exposure and HLA in healthy donors. General observations from the study: An analysis that came later showed most CMV-associated TCR beta chains appearing HLA-restricted. Most TCR sequences were seen very rarely across donors, but some public TCRs occurred in many. In a later analysis, parvovirus B19, influenza, CMV and Epstein-Barr virus appeared linked to several top co-occurrence clusters. It was likely that a cluster of highly shared sequence variants was a sequencing artifact.

V was clipped by 6 bases and J by 2 bases, with 17 bases between them. The CDR3 length is 15 residues. Germline V lookup: CDR1 MNHEY, CDR2 SMNVEV (reference sequence). This clone was seen a few times. The antigen remains unidentified. Primers for the PCR totalled 60 Vbeta and 13 Jbeta. This table comes from immunoSEQ multiplex PCR, and its TCRdb copy is limited to in-frame clones, with some not included. Of 90,000 to 120,000 clones in the sample, 77% were seen once. This clonotype was obtained from a male donor in good health and CMV-seronegative. The sequenced sample consisted of PBMCs. The chain is built from TRBV27 and TRBJ2-7; D not certain. CDR3 region: CASRAWAANPYEQYF. The CDR3 region has the DNA TGTGCCAGCAGGGCTTGGGCTGCAAACCCCTACGAGCAGTACTTC.